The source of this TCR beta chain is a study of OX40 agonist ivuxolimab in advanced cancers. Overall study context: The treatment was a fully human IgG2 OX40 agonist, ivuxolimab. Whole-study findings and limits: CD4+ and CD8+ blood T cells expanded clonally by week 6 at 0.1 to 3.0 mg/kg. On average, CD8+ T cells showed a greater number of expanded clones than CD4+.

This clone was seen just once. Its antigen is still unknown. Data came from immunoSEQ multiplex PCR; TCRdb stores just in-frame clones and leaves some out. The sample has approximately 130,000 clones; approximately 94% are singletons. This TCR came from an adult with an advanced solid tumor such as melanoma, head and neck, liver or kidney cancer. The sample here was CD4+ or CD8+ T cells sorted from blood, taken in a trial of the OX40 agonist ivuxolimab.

CDR3 region: CASSLRAANTGELFF. Written as DNA, the CDR3 is TGTGCCAGCAGCTTGCGGGCTGCGAACACCGGGGAGCTGTTTTTT. The chain joins TRBV5-4 to TRBJ2-2; D is unclear. This CDR3 has 15 amino acids. Trimming shortened V by 1 base and J by 0 bases, and 7 bases separated the two germline ends. The V gene's germline CDR1 is SGHNT and CDR2 YYREEE (reference sequence).